This T cell receptor (beta chain) comes out of a study of T cell responses to AZD1222 COVID-19 vaccine. Study results and caveats: Mostly white British, mostly female donors; authors suggested clonal diversity may be underestimated. Unmutated regions of variants are reportedly targeted by nearly half of spike-specific TCRs. Samples come after the peak T cell response, not at day 14.

Concerning this clone itself: What it binds is unknown.

Repertoires were generated with immunoSEQ multiplex PCR, while TCRdb's copy carries only in-frame clones and drops some. The sample yields some 110,000 clones, 93% seen once. The CDR3 totals 14 residues. Trimming removed 5 bases from V and 5 bases from J; junction bases left unmatched: 6. Looked up from germline, CDR1 is SGHTA and CDR2 is FQGNSA. The sequence was collected from an adult in good health. This chain uses TRBV7-2 with TRBJ2-1; TRBD1 agrees at 7 bases. The material sequenced was peripheral blood, taken on day 0 of AZD1222 vaccination. For the CDR3, the DNA is TGTGCCAGCAGCCCGGGACAGTGGCACAATGAGCAGTTCTTC. Translated, it gives CASSPGQWHNEQFF. Full variable domain (outside the CDR3, taken from reference TRBV7-2 and TRBJ2-1): GAGVSQSPSNKVTEKGKDVELRCDPISGHTALYWYRQSLGQGLEFLIYFQGNSAPDKSGLPSDRFSAERTGGSVSTLTIQRTQQEDSAVYLCASSPGQWHNEQFFGPGTRLTVL.